Listed here are 32 T cell receptor beta chains from one sample, sequenced in a study of tumor-infiltrating lymphocytes in primary liver carcinoma. The input was about 490 ng total RNA; TCR beta cDNA was made from it with a constant-region primer. Three nested multiplex PCR rounds, a slightly modified ARM-PCR, produced the libraries for TCR beta. Rounds one and two of PCR, each of 10 cycles, were primed with TRBV1-TRBV30 forward primers and a C-beta reverse primer. TCRdb itself ran the multiplex PCR reads through MiXCR, one entry per CDR3 protein. The table has 330,000 or so distinct CDR3 sequences, about 61% seen once. It was unsorted whole blood that yielded blood RNA, and germline DNA was also extracted. Specimen: peripheral blood. Receptors were obtained from a middle-aged man with primary liver carcinoma and hepatitis B virus infection.

The chain employs TRBV12-3 or TRBV12-4 and TRBJ2-7; no firm D call. Trimming cost V 7 bases and J 6 bases, with 13 bases left between them. The CDR3 contains 12 residues. The CDR3 region is CASNPEQSEQYF. The CDR3 bases are TGTGCCAGCAACCCCGAACAGAGCGAGCAGTACTTC.

About this clonotype itself: Likely a read error: the CDR3 ends without its conserved phenylalanine or tryptophan. J is TRBJ1-1 and V is TRBV11-3; 7 bases fit TRBD1. The CDR3 is 13 amino acids. Germline CDR1 SGHNT, CDR2 YENEEA. The DNA of the CDR3 is TGTGCCAACAGCTTTTCAGGGGGACGTGAAGCTTTCTAT. This sequence encodes CANSFSGGREAFY.

The rearrangement uses TRBV11-2 and TRBJ2-7; D possibly corresponds to TRBD2 (5 bases). This CDR3 contains 13 residues. The germline V gene has CDR1 SGHAT and CDR2 FQNNGV. CDR3 sequence: CASGPQLAVGLKV. DNA of the CDR3: TGTGCCAGCGGCCCGCAGCTAGCAGTGGGTTTAAAAGTC.

There are a few counts of this clonotype. V is TRBV5-6 and J is TRBJ2-5; D unclear. The V gene's germline CDR1 is SGHDT and CDR2 YYEEEE. V was pared by 4 bases and J by 1 base, with 11 bases between. CDR3 length: 14 amino acids. The CDR3: CASSPEISQETQYF. DNA of the CDR3: TGTGCCAGCAGCCCAGAGATTTCCCAAGAGACCCAGTACTTC.

This clonotype was seen more than once but under ten times. A read error may be the cause here, since a much bigger clone is one base away. The CDR3 DNA sequence: TGTGCCAGTCCAGGGCCGCGCAGCCATGGCTACACCTTC. It encodes CASPGPRSHGYTF. This chain uses TRBV6-1 with TRBJ1-2, with a weak D call TRBD1 (5 bases). Trimming took off 9 bases at V and 6 bases at J, with 17 bases between the two ends. The germline CDR1 and CDR2 sequences are MNHNS and SASEGT. The CDR3 has 13 amino acids.

V and J are TRBV6-2 or TRBV6-3 and TRBJ2-2; possible D gene TRBD1, 5 bases. The V end lost 4 bases, the J end lost 0 bases, and 30 bases lay between the germline ends. Germline lookup yields CDR1 MNHEY and CDR2 SVGEGT. CDR3 size: 22 residues. The CDR3 loop is CASSSTRRQSWAKAPNTGELFF. CDR3 nucleotide sequence: TGTGCCAGCAGTTCAACCCGGCGACAGTCCTGGGCGAAGGCTCCGAACACCGGGGAGCTGTTTTTT.

Regarding this clonotype: At one boundary the junction diverges from the germline segment, which might be a read error. The rearrangement uses TRBV11-2 and TRBJ2-7; D might be TRBD1 or TRBD2, each matching 5 bases. In germline, CDR1 is SGHAT, CDR2 FQNNGV. This CDR3 comprises 14 residues. CDR3 DNA sequence: TGTGCCAGCAGCCCGAGATGGGGGTCCTACGGGCAGTACTTC. It is translated as CASSPRWGSYGQYF.

Note on this clonotype: A read error may be the cause here, since a much bigger clone is one base away. This chain links TRBV6-1 with TRBJ1-4; D not certain. CDR1 and CDR2 from the germline V gene are MNHNS and SASEGT. The CDR3 runs to 11 residues. In nucleotides, the CDR3 is TGTGCCAGCAATGAAATCGGGAAACTGTTTTTT. Its protein product is CASNEIGKLFF.

The CDR3 nucleotides are TGTGCCAGCAGCCAAAATAGGGACAGGGACGCTTACGAGCAGTACTTC. Protein: CASSQNRDRDAYEQYF. The J gene is TRBJ2-7, the V gene TRBV7-9; 9 bases align to TRBD1. Trimming took 5 bases from V and 4 from J; bases not matched to a gene: 12. The CDR3 runs 16 residues. The germline V gene encodes CDR1 SEHNR and CDR2 FQNEAQ (reference sequence).

This clonotype was picked up one time. One base away lies a much larger clone, so this may be a sequencing read error. The V gene is TRBV6-5, the J gene TRBJ1-1; 7 nucleotides agree with TRBD1. Germline CDR1 is MNHEY and CDR2 is SVGAGI. V dropped 3 bases and J dropped 3; count of bases not matched to a gene: 1. This CDR3 comprises 13 residues. CDR3 nucleotides: TGTGCCAGCAGTTATGACAGGGACACTGAAGCTTTCTTT. Amino acids: CASSYDRDTEAFF.

In the case of this clonotype: One base away lies a much larger clone, so this may be a sequencing read error. The conserved closing phenylalanine or tryptophan is absent in this CDR3, likely reflecting a read error. The rearrangement links TRBV6-6 to TRBJ2-7, with D possibly TRBD1 on 6 matching bases. CDR3 length: 14 amino acids. Looked up from germline, CDR1 is MNHNY and CDR2 is SVGAGI (reference sequence). V shed 1 base and J shed 3 bases, with 10 bases lying between them. The CDR3 DNA follows: TGTGCCAGCAGTTACTTGGGGGACATCTACGAGCAGTACTTA. Its protein product is CASSYLGDIYEQYL.

On this clonotype itself: This may arise from a read error, as a much more abundant clone is one base away. The chain is built from TRBV10-3 and TRBJ2-3; 15 bases align to TRBD2. Germline CDR1 is ENHRY and CDR2 is SYGVKD. This CDR3 contains 17 residues. Trimming cost V 11 bases and J 4 bases; bases outside gene matches: 13. CDR3 protein: CAVRGLAGGPGSDTQYF. CDR3 nucleotides: TGTGCCGTCCGTGGACTAGCGGGAGGGCCGGGTTCAGATACGCAGTATTTT.

In its sample, this clonotype was seen many times. This sequence joins TRBV7-9 and TRBJ1-3; D uncertain. CDR3 size: 16 residues. The V and J ends lost 0 bases and 4 bases respectively, with 13 bases between them. Per the germline V gene, CDR1 is SEHNR and CDR2 is FQNEAQ (reference sequence). This CDR3 reads CASSLAKDPGGNTIYF. The CDR3 bases are TGTGCCAGCAGCTTAGCCAAGGACCCCGGGGGAAACACCATATATTTT.

This clonotype occurred once. This likely comes from a read error, as the CDR3 has no conserved phenylalanine or tryptophan at its end. The chain has TRBV5-5 and TRBJ1-2; unclear D gene. This CDR3 has 15 residues. The germline CDR1 and CDR2 sequences are SGHKS and YYEKEE (reference sequence). CDR3 nucleotides: TGTGCCAGCAGCTTGTCCGGGAGGGCCGACTACGGCTACACCTCC. Protein product: CASSLSGRADYGYTS.

The V gene is TRBV30, the J gene TRBJ1-1; unclear D gene. The CDR3 consists of 13 residues. Germline V gives CDR1 GTSNPN, CDR2 SVGIG (reference sequence). Trimming pared 0 bases from V and 5 bases from J, leaving 10 bases between. CDR3 DNA sequence: TGTGCCTGGAGTGTACGGGGAGGGACTGAAGCTTTCTTT. Protein: CAWSVRGGTEAFF.

The rearrangement joins TRBV11-2 to TRBJ2-7; perhaps D is TRBD1 or TRBD2 (5 bases each). In germline, CDR1 is SGHAT, CDR2 FQNNGV. Trimming shortened V by 8 bases and J by 3 bases, and 17 bases separated the two germline ends. CDR3 size: 14 residues. The CDR3 bases are TGTGCCAGCGACAAACAGAGGGGCCTCTACGAGCAGTACTTC. Translation: CASDKQRGLYEQYF.

As for this clonotype: Being one base from a much bigger clone, this may be a read error. The V gene is TRBV6-6, the J gene TRBJ2-2; the match to TRBD2 covers 9 bases. The CDR3 consists of 15 residues. With V trimmed by 6 bases and J by 5 bases, 7 bases remained unmatched. Germline CDR1 and CDR2: MNHNY and SVGAGI (reference sequence). CDR3 DNA sequence: TGTGCCAGCAGGGCTGGCGGGAGGGGGACCGGGGAGCTGTTTTTT. Translated: CASRAGGRGTGELFF.

The chain recombines TRBV5-1 with TRBJ2-2; 8 nucleotides align to TRBD2. Germline loops: CDR1 SGHRS, CDR2 YFSETQ. The CDR3 runs 15 residues. V shed 0 bases, J shed 5 bases, and the junction held 3 bases outside the gene matches. This CDR3 reads CASSLERERTGELFF. CDR3 nucleotides: TGCGCCAGCAGCTTGGAGCGGGAGCGGACCGGGGAGCTGTTTTTT.

The rearrangement joins TRBV5-4 to TRBJ2-6; tentative D call: TRBD1 (5 bases). The CDR3 runs 17 residues. In germline, CDR1 is SGHNT, CDR2 YYREEE (reference sequence). V lost 2 bases and J lost 4, with 16 bases in between. CDR3 in amino acids: CASSLKGCSSGANVLTF. CDR3 coding DNA: TGTGCCAGCAGCTTAAAGGGGTGTAGCTCCGGGGCCAACGTCCTGACTTTC. The full variable domain, rest sourced from reference TRBV5-4 and TRBJ2-6, is ETGVTQSPTHLIKTRGQQVTLRCSSQSGHNTVSWYQQALGQGPQFIFQYYREEENGRGNFPPRFSGLQFPNYSSELNVNALELDDSALYLCASSLKGCSSGANVLTFGAGSRLTVL.

This clonotype has at least ten counts. This chain uses TRBV4-1 with TRBJ2-2; no clear D. Germline V gives CDR1 MGHRA, CDR2 YSYEKL. With 4 bases removed from V and 7 bases from J, the gap between germline ends came to 7 bases. CDR3 size: 12 residues. CDR3 in amino acids: CASSPLGGELFF. In nucleotides, the CDR3 is TGCGCCAGCAGCCCTCTCGGCGGGGAGCTGTTTTTT.

Only a few counts were recorded for this clonotype. The conserved phenylalanine or tryptophan normally closing the CDR3 is absent here, so this likely arose from a read error. The chain carries TRBV28 and TRBJ2-3; a possible D gene is TRBD1 (6 bases). The CDR3 runs to 14 residues. V lost 11 bases to trimming and J lost 0 bases, with 15 bases between them. Germline values: CDR1 MDHEN, CDR2 SYDVKM. CDR3 amino acids: CASRDISSTDTQYL. In DNA form, the CDR3 reads TGTGCCTCCCGGGACATCTCTAGCACAGATACGCAGTATCTT.

This clonotype occurred many times. The genes are TRBV11-2 and TRBJ2-7; D is possibly TRBD2 (6 bases). The V end lost 1 base, the J end lost 0 bases, and 13 bases lay between the germline ends. Germline V gives CDR1 SGHAT, CDR2 FQNNGV. The length of the CDR3 is 16 residues. Here the CDR3 DNA reads TGTGCCAGCAGCTTAGGGGAGGCCTTTATCTCCTACGAGCAGTACTTC. Protein product: CASSLGEAFISYEQYF. Supplemented by reference TRBV11-2 and TRBJ2-7, the full variable domain reads EAGVAQSPRYKIIEKRQSVAFWCNPISGHATLYWYQQILGQGPKLLIQFQNNGVVDDSQLPKDRFSAERLKGVDSTLKIQPAKLEDSAVYLCASSLGEAFISYEQYFGPGTRLTVT.

A word on this clonotype: A much larger clone lies one base from this, so it may be a read error. V and J are TRBV6-1 and TRBJ2-3; 7 positions agree with TRBD2. V was clipped by 4 bases and J by 3 bases; unmatched bases: 4. The CDR3 extends over 14 amino acids. Germline V CDR1 and CDR2: MNHNS, SASEGT. CDR3 loop: CASSVAGKTDTQYF. The CDR3 bases are TGTGCCAGCAGTGTAGCGGGTAAAACAGATACGCAGTATTTT.

Concerning this clonotype: A junction boundary mismatches the germline segment, possibly from a read error. The rearrangement joins TRBV6-5 to TRBJ2-5; D gene unclear. Germline V gene data show CDR1 as MNHEY and CDR2 as SVGAGI. This CDR3 region has 13 residues. DNA for the CDR3: TGTGCCAGCAATTACTTCGGTTGCGAGACCCAGTACTTC. It translates to CASNYFGCETQYF.

V is TRBV28 and J is TRBJ2-7; D call uncertain. Germline CDR1 and CDR2: MDHEN and SYDVKM. Trimming removed 4 bases at V and 4 bases at J, with 11 bases between. CDR3 length: 13 amino acids. The CDR3 loop reads CASSSDTKYEQYF. The CDR3 DNA reads TGTGCCAGCAGTTCTGACACCAAATACGAGCAGTACTTC.

This clonotype was detected only once. The rearrangement uses TRBV24-1 and TRBJ2-5; TRBD2 might be the D (7 bases). Germline V gene data show CDR1 as KGHDR and CDR2 as SFDVKD. V dropped 4 bases and J dropped 5 bases, with 16 bases sitting between them. The CDR3 length is 15 residues. CDR3 sequence: CATSDPTAGAETQYF. In nucleotides, the CDR3 is TGTGCCACCAGTGACCCTACTGCGGGGGCCGAGACCCAGTACTTC.

A note on this clonotype: A junction boundary mismatches the germline segment, possibly from a read error. The J gene is TRBJ2-1, the V gene TRBV6-1, with 8 nucleotides matching TRBD1. The CDR3 loop spans 14 amino acids. CDR1 and CDR2 from the germline V gene are MNHNS and SASEGT. CDR3 in amino acids: CASRDRESYDEQFF. CDR3 bases: TGTGCCAGCAGGGACAGGGAGTCCTACGATGAGCAGTTCTTC.

To note about this clonotype: The junction departs from the called germline gene at one end, perhaps through a read error. V usage is TRBV6-6 and J usage is TRBJ2-7, with D maybe TRBD2 (6 bases). Germline lookup yields CDR1 MNHNY and CDR2 SVGAGI (reference sequence). This CDR3 region has 15 residues. The CDR3 nucleotides are TGTCCCAGTACCGACATCGGGAGTAGCACTTACGAGCAGTACTTC. Translating it yields CPSTDIGSSTYEQYF.

For this clonotype: One end of the junction is discordant with germline, which a read error may explain. CDR3 region: CVSSEISYSNRPQHF. CDR3 bases: TGTGTCAGCAGTGAAATCTCCTATAGCAATCGGCCACAGCATTTT. This chain joins TRBV6-1 and TRBJ1-5; D unclear. Germline V gives CDR1 MNHNS, CDR2 SASEGT. This CDR3 comprises 15 residues.

This clonotype appeared many times. The chain's CDR3 is CASSLTSGTWAEQFF. The CDR3 DNA reads TGCGCCAGCAGCCTGACTAGCGGGACTTGGGCTGAGCAGTTCTTC. This chain connects TRBV4-1 to TRBJ2-1; 11 bases are a match to TRBD2. CDR3 length: 15 amino acids. Losses at the gene ends were 4 bases for V and 9 bases for J; bases not matched to a gene: 8. Per germline, CDR1 MGHRA and CDR2 YSYEKL.

The CDR3 sequence: CASRGSGRDTQYF. CDR3 bases: TGTGCCAGCAGAGGTAGCGGACGAGATACGCAGTATTTT. The chain joins TRBV6-1 to TRBJ2-3; maybe TRBD2 (6 bases). The CDR3 sequence is 13 residues long. Germline CDR1 is MNHNS and CDR2 is SASEGT. The V and J ends lost 6 bases and 5 bases respectively, with 12 bases between them.

Turning to this clonotype: Without the conserved terminal phenylalanine or tryptophan, this CDR3 likely stems from a read error. The V gene is TRBV6-1, the J gene TRBJ1-5; the D is unclear. The CDR3 totals 16 residues. V was shortened by 0 bases and J by 4 bases, with 13 bases between the two germline ends. Germline V gene data show CDR1 as MNHNS and CDR2 as SASEGT. DNA of the CDR3: TGTGCCAGCAGTGAAGCGTGGGGATATAGTAATCAGCCCCAGCATCTT. It encodes CASSEAWGYSNQPQHL.